This is a list of T cell receptor beta chains from one sample in a study of spatial heterogeneity in lung cancer. TCRdb analysed the 5' RACE reads with MiXCR anew, one entry per CDR3 protein. The sample yields fewer than 10,000 distinct CDR3 sequences, 6.5% to 7.5% seen once. Sequencing used lung tumor tissue, obtained at surgery. The source of these receptors is a female donor with early-stage non-small cell lung cancer. Both conserved end residues are trimmed from each CDR3. A D gene is named only where the DNA matches it firmly.

d_gene	v_gene	j_gene	CDR3aa
TRBD2	TRBV30	TRBJ2-2	AWSVYGRFTGELF
NA	TRBV10-3	TRBJ1-1	AISESWGFDTEAF
TRBD2	TRBV6-1	TRBJ2-7	ASKRLAGAYEQY
TRBD2	TRBV7-9	TRBJ2-7	ASSQPGTSGRFNSYEQY
NA	TRBV12-3/TRBV12-4	TRBJ2-7	ASSQDGYEQY
NA	TRBV10-3	TRBJ2-2	AISESQGWTGELF
NA	TRBV5-1	TRBJ2-3	ASSLSGGGYDTQY
TRBD1	TRBV24-1	TRBJ1-5	ATSTGGWDQPQH
TRBD1	TRBV10-3	TRBJ1-3	AIRRDRFDSGNTIY
NA	TRBV12-3/TRBV12-4	TRBJ2-2	ASSLRAADTGELF
NA	TRBV5-6	TRBJ2-1	ASSGTSGEQF
NA	TRBV29-1	TRBJ1-1	SVVRTPNTEAF
TRBD2	TRBV3-1	TRBJ2-1	ASSPASGGSKEQF
NA	TRBV7-9	TRBJ1-1	ASSLVERFAF
TRBD2	TRBV11-1	TRBJ2-1	ASSSRTSGRIYNEQF
NA	TRBV6-2/TRBV6-3	TRBJ2-7	ASSYSASLEQY
TRBD2	TRBV7-6	TRBJ2-3	ASSSKLAGGLGAADTQY
TRBD2	TRBV11-2	TRBJ2-5	ASSGGVLETQY
NA	TRBV19	TRBJ2-3	ASSMVTGTDTQY
NA	TRBV14	TRBJ1-1	ASSQASGLATEAF
NA	TRBV29-1	TRBJ2-3	SGSADMPDTQY
TRBD2	TRBV20-1	TRBJ2-7	SAGEAGGFNEQY
NA	TRBV12-3/TRBV12-4	TRBJ2-7	ASSPLNLRTRSSRVEQY
TRBD2	TRBV6-6	TRBJ2-7	ASSHQRESYEQY
TRBD2	TRBV30	TRBJ2-7	AWSSGLAGSYEQY
NA	TRBV6-5	TRBJ1-1	ASSNPYHRGAAAF
NA	TRBV12-3/TRBV12-4	TRBJ2-7	ASKGGAYEQY
NA	TRBV20-1	TRBJ1-5	SANLALSGNQPQH
NA	TRBV20-1	TRBJ2-3	SAGMRGADTQY
NA	TRBV11-2	TRBJ2-5	ASSYASETQY
NA	TRBV3-1	TRBJ2-5	ASSRQGIETQY
TRBD1	TRBV28	TRBJ2-7	ASSGTARGAYEQY
TRBD1	TRBV18	TRBJ1-1	ASSPPTGVNTEAF
NA	TRBV4-1	TRBJ2-1	ASSQGSSYSSYNEQF
NA	TRBV7-9	TRBJ2-7	ASSFQSGTTGEQY
NA	TRBV5-1	TRBJ2-2	ASSRHDSVGTGELF
TRBD2	TRBV11-2	TRBJ2-1	ASSLSETSGRYAEQF
TRBD1	TRBV29-1	TRBJ2-1	SVTDRIYNEQF
NA	TRBV29-1	TRBJ1-5	SVSQGNSNQPQH
NA	TRBV7-2	TRBJ2-1	ASSFPGIDEQF
TRBD1	TRBV24-1	TRBJ2-1	ATSGSIGTGNYNEQF
NA	TRBV13	TRBJ1-1	ASSSPTGWNTEAF
TRBD2	TRBV4-2	TRBJ2-3	ASSQETSGSADTQY
NA	TRBV4-2	TRBJ2-7	ASSQGLSESYEQY
NA	TRBV5-3	TRBJ2-1	ARSAGLTESPLLNNEQF
TRBD1	TRBV2	TRBJ1-4	ASRAGTENEKLF
NA	TRBV27	TRBJ2-3	ASSLSDSTDTQY
NA	TRBV20-1	TRBJ2-7	SARKAYEQY
TRBD2	TRBV5-1	TRBJ2-5	ASSLGVAGVDETQY
NA	TRBV12-3/TRBV12-4	TRBJ2-6	ASRTGTFPGANVLT
TRBD1	TRBV6-6	TRBJ2-7	ASSYSTGVLGEQY
NA	TRBV7-9	TRBJ2-1	ASSLVASNDDEQF
NA	TRBV5-1	TRBJ2-7	ASSLVGQGEQY
NA	TRBV20-1	TRBJ2-1	SARVRAFYNEQF
TRBD2	TRBV27	TRBJ2-4	ASIWTSGRSKNIQY
TRBD1	TRBV20-1	TRBJ2-5	SALTSTGPQETQY
NA	TRBV7-3	TRBJ2-5	ASSAGQQETQY
NA	TRBV27	TRBJ2-7	ASSFGGAGEQY